The TCR beta chain under discussion was sequenced for a study of blood T cell repertoires in COVID-19. Measured with immunoSEQ multiplex PCR; TCRdb has only the in-frame clones, and not every one. The table has around 62,000 clones, under 95% seen once. The CDR3 extends over 14 amino acids. J was trimmed by 0 bases and V by 7 bases; bases with no gene match: 4. Germline values: CDR1 SQVTM, CDR2 ANQGSEA. The V call is TRBV29-1, the J call TRBJ1-4; 8 bases align to TRBD1. This receptor was obtained from a man in his 70s with active COVID-19. The sequenced material came from peripheral blood. The DNA for the CDR3 is TGCAGCGCGACGACAGGGGCAACTAATGAAAAACTGTTTTTT. This translates into CSATTGATNEKLFF.